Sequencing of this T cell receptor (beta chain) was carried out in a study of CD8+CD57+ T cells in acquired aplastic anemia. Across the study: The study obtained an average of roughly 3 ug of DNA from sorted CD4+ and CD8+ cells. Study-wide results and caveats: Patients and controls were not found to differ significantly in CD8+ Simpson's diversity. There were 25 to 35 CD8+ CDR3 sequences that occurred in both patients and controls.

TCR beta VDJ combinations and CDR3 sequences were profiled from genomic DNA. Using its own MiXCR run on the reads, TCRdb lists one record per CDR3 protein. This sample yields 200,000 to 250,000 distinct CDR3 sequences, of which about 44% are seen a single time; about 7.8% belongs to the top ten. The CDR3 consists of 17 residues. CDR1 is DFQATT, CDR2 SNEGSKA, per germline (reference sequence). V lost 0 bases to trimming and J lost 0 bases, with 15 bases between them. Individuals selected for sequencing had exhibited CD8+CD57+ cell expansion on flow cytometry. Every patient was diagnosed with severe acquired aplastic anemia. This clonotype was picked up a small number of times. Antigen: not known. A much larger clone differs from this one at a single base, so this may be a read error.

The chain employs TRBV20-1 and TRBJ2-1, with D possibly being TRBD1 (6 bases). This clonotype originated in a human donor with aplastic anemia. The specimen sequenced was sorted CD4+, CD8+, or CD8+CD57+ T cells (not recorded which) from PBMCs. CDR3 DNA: TGCAGTGCTAGAGAACCCAGGACAGTGAGCTCCTACAATGAGCAGTTCTTC. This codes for CSAREPRTVSSYNEQFF.